This TCR beta chain was profiled in a study of T cell responses to AZD1222 COVID-19 vaccine. About this clone: Its target is not known.

Study findings and constraints: White British ancestry dominated among donors, who included more females, and clonal diversity was possibly underestimated. Baseline serology detected seropositivity in only six or seven AZD1222 recipients. No day 14 peak samples; only post-peak repertoires were characterized. Variant regions that are unmutated are reportedly the target of nearly half of spike-specific TCRs.

Profiling relied on immunoSEQ multiplex PCR, and the TCRdb table lists in-frame clones only, not all of them. Of some 50,000 clones detected, around 84% appear once; the ten largest clones hold roughly 30%. Trimming cost V 1 base and J 4 bases, with 11 bases left between them. The length of the CDR3 is 14 residues. Germline CDR1 SGHTA, CDR2 FQGTGA. Sequences were derived from peripheral blood, sampled on day 0 of AZD1222 vaccination. The chain employs TRBV7-3 and TRBJ2-7, with D possibly matching TRBD2 (6 bases). This TCR came from an adult in good health. The CDR3 here is CASSLRPGVYEQYF. In DNA form, the CDR3 reads TGTGCCAGCAGCTTAAGGCCGGGGGTATACGAGCAGTACTTC.